Below, 30 T cell receptor beta chains from the same sample are listed, as sequenced in a study of T-cell memory formation after mild COVID-19. TCRdb reanalysed the 5' RACE reads using MiXCR and keeps one entry per CDR3 protein. The repertoire has about half a million distinct CDR3 sequences, around a sixth of them found once; the top ten carry over 9%. Specimen: PBMCs or a T cell subset sorted from them (not recorded which). These receptors came from an adult woman who had mild COVID-19 (a few samples of this study predate the infection). Cell type and time point are not known.

CDR3 nucleotide sequence: TGTGCCACCAGTGATTCGGGACAGAGCTCCTACAATGAGCAGTTCTTC. This encodes CATSDSGQSSYNEQFF. The genes are TRBV24-1 and TRBJ2-1; TRBD1 matches 7 bases. In germline, CDR1 is KGHDR, CDR2 SFDVKD. V lost 2 bases and J lost 0; bases outside the gene matches: 3. CDR3 length: 16 amino acids.

The V gene is TRBV21-1, the J gene TRBJ2-5; the table gives TRBD1 as D, unverified against the DNA. TRBV21-1 is noted as a pseudogene. The CDR3 consists of 16 residues. The CDR3 nucleotides read TGTGCCAGCAGCAAGAGGGGCTGCAAGTACCAAGAGACCCAGTACTTC. Amino acids: CASSKRGCKYQETQYF.

The V gene is TRBV6-2 or TRBV6-3, the J gene TRBJ2-2; TRBD2 agrees at 11 bases. This CDR3 comprises 20 residues. V lost 0 bases to trimming and J lost 4 bases; unmatched junction nucleotides: 13. Per the germline V gene, CDR1 is MNHEY and CDR2 is SVGEGT. CDR3 sequence: CASSYSQLLLAGGVTGELFF. DNA of the CDR3: TGTGCCAGCAGTTACTCTCAGCTCCTTCTAGCGGGAGGTGTCACCGGGGAGCTGTTTTTT.

This clonotype was counted between two and nine times. V gene TRBV29-1 combines with J gene TRBJ1-1; TRBD1 agrees at 7 bases. The V gene end was trimmed by 7 bases and the J gene end by 8 bases; junction bases not matched to a gene: 4. The CDR3 contains 10 residues. Per germline, CDR1 SQVTM and CDR2 ANQGSEA. The CDR3 DNA reads TGCAGCGATGGGGGACAGGAAGCTTTCTTT. This codes for CSDGGQEAFF.

This clonotype has just a few counts. This chain links TRBV5-4 with TRBJ2-2; TRBD2 agrees at 8 bases. This CDR3 is built from 15 residues. V lost 4 bases to trimming and J lost 5 bases; unmatched junction nucleotides: 7. From germline, CDR1 is SGHNT and CDR2 YYREEE (reference sequence). This chain's CDR3 is CASSMGLVETGELFF. The DNA of the CDR3 is TGTGCCAGCAGCATGGGACTAGTAGAGACCGGGGAGCTGTTTTTT.

This clonotype was observed a handful of times. Here the CDR3 reads CASSYAGQSYGYTF. DNA of the CDR3: TGTGCCAGCAGTTACGCCGGACAGAGCTATGGCTACACCTTC. This rearrangement joins TRBV6-5 to TRBJ1-2; D is possibly TRBD1 (6 bases). This CDR3 has 14 amino acids. The germline V and J ends were trimmed by 2 bases and 4 bases, with 11 bases remaining between them. Germline V lookup: CDR1 MNHEY, CDR2 SVGAGI.

This clonotype was counted a few times. V gene TRBV7-6 combines with J gene TRBJ2-1; 11 bases map to TRBD2. The CDR3 spans 16 residues. With 5 bases clipped from V and 9 bases from J, the junction kept 12 bases outside the gene matches. The germline gives CDR1 SGHVS, CDR2 FNYEAQ. CDR3 nucleotide sequence: TGTGCCAGCAGCCCAACCACTAGCGGGGGAACCAGTGAGCAGTTCTTC. Amino acid sequence: CASSPTTSGGTSEQFF.

Many counts were recorded for this clonotype. The chain combines TRBV12-3 or TRBV12-4 with TRBJ1-1; D gene uncertain. V was clipped by 3 bases and J by 1 base, with 6 bases between them. There are 13 residues in the CDR3. CDR3 amino acids: CASSFKQNTEAFF. CDR3 sequence (DNA): TGTGCCAGCAGTTTTAAGCAGAACACTGAAGCTTTCTTT.

This clonotype has a handful of counts. The gene calls are TRBV29-1 and TRBJ2-1; 9 bases map to TRBD2. The CDR3 runs 13 residues. The V gene's germline CDR1 is SQVTM and CDR2 ANQGSEA. The V segment lost 3 bases and the J segment 9 bases; nucleotides outside the gene matches: 6. In DNA form, the CDR3 reads TGCAGCGTTGACGTAGCGGGAGAGGGTGAGCAGTTCTTC. Protein: CSVDVAGEGEQFF.

This clonotype was detected a few times. V gene TRBV25-1 combines with J gene TRBJ2-1; 9 bases match TRBD2. The V and J ends lost 4 bases and 6 bases, in that order; junction bases with no gene match: 10. CDR3 length: 16 amino acids. Germline lookup yields CDR1 MGHDK and CDR2 SYGVNS. Here the CDR3 DNA reads TGTGCCAGCAGTGTATATAGCGGGAGTGGAGTCAATGAGCAGTTCTTC. Its protein product is CASSVYSGSGVNEQFF.

The sample holds a few counts of this clonotype. J is TRBJ2-1 and V is TRBV9; 11 bases are a match to TRBD2. Losses at the gene ends were 3 bases for V and 3 bases for J; bases not matched to a gene: 17. Germline CDR1 reads SGDLS; CDR2 reads YYNGEE. The length of the CDR3 is 20 residues. The CDR3, as DNA: TGTGCCAGCAGCGAGACGCCCGTAGCGGGAGGGCCTTTCCGCTACAATGAGCAGTTCTTC. It encodes CASSETPVAGGPFRYNEQFF.

The V gene is TRBV20-1, the J gene TRBJ2-5; possible D gene TRBD1, 5 bases. Germline values: CDR1 DFQATT, CDR2 SNEGSKA (reference sequence). The CDR3 has 14 residues. V lost 2 bases, J lost 2 bases, and 12 bases lay in between. The CDR3 region is CSARIRVAQETQYF. CDR3 nucleotide sequence: TGCAGTGCTAGAATCAGGGTGGCACAAGAGACCCAGTACTTC.

The genes are TRBV7-9 and TRBJ2-1; D gene ambiguous. V was cut by 4 bases and J by 15 bases, with 13 bases left in between. Germline loops: CDR1 SEHNR, CDR2 FQNEAQ (reference sequence). The CDR3 has 11 residues. The CDR3 reads CASSSGLGWFF. In DNA, the CDR3 is TGTGCCAGCAGCTCAGGCCTGGGGTGGTTCTTC.

The chain has TRBV11-1 and TRBJ2-1; D is perhaps TRBD1 (6 bases). V lost 5 bases and J lost 6, with 17 bases in between. Germline CDR1 SGHAT, CDR2 FQDESV (reference sequence). The CDR3 runs to 15 residues. CDR3 residues: CASSELKGELNEQFF. In nucleotides, the CDR3 is TGTGCCAGCAGCGAACTTAAGGGGGAACTCAATGAGCAGTTCTTC.

This clonotype was seen more than once but under ten times. The chain has TRBV18 and TRBJ2-2; D is uncertain. Trimming removed 2 bases at V and 4 bases at J, with 11 bases between. This CDR3 is 15 amino acids long. Germline CDR1 and CDR2: KGHSH and LQKENI. The CDR3 reads CASSPLQEITGELFF. CDR3 coding DNA: TGTGCCAGCTCACCATTACAAGAGATCACCGGGGAGCTGTTTTTT. Complete variable domain (other parts from reference TRBV18 and TRBJ2-2): NAGVMQNPRHLVRRRGQEARLRCSPMKGHSHVYWYRQLPEEGLKFMVYLQKENIIDESGMPKERFSAEFPKEGPSILRIQQVVRGDSAAYFCASSPLQEITGELFFGEGSRLTVL.

The chain couples TRBV16 to TRBJ2-7, with 14 bases fitting TRBD2. This CDR3 has 16 residues. Germline assignment: CDR1 KGHSY and CDR2 FQNENV. V gave up 3 bases and J gave up 7 bases; unmatched junction bases: 8. The CDR3 is CASSQTGLAGAREQYF. For the CDR3, the DNA is TGTGCCAGCAGCCAGACGGGACTAGCGGGAGCACGGGAGCAGTACTTC. Full variable domain (rest looked up from reference TRBV16 and TRBJ2-7): GEEVAQTPKHLVRGEGQKAKLYCAPIKGHSYVFWYQQVLKNEFKFLISFQNENVFDETGMPKERFSAKCLPNSPCSLEIQATKLEDSAVYFCASSQTGLAGAREQYFGPGTRLTVT.

Only a few counts were recorded for this clonotype. This chain uses TRBV7-9 with TRBJ1-2; 10 nucleotides agree with TRBD1. The CDR3 loop spans 16 amino acids. After removal of 5 bases from V and 4 bases from J, the junction contained 10 bases not matched to a gene. The germline CDR1 and CDR2 sequences are SEHNR and FQNEAQ (reference sequence). CDR3: CASSIPGTGDIYGYTF. As DNA, the CDR3 is TGTGCCAGCAGCATTCCCGGGACAGGGGACATCTATGGCTACACCTTC.

V and J are TRBV19 and TRBJ2-3; TRBD2 matches 7 bases. The length of the CDR3 is 15 residues. CDR1 and CDR2 from the germline V gene are LNHDA and SQIVND (reference sequence). J was trimmed by 5 bases and V by 3 bases; bases with no gene match: 8. This chain's CDR3 is CASSIERGRGDTQYF. The CDR3 DNA follows: TGTGCCAGTAGTATCGAGCGGGGACGCGGAGATACGCAGTATTTT.

This clonotype was observed many times. This chain connects TRBV27 to TRBJ1-1; D is perhaps TRBD1 (6 bases). Per the germline V gene, CDR1 is MNHEY and CDR2 is SMNVEV (reference sequence). The CDR3 is made up of 13 amino acids. Trimming took off 6 bases at V and 2 bases at J, with 10 bases between the two ends. The chain's CDR3 is CASRLRGNTEAFF. CDR3 in DNA: TGTGCCAGCAGACTCAGGGGTAACACTGAAGCTTTCTTT.

The chain joins TRBV9 to TRBJ2-7, with 10 positions matching TRBD1. CDR1 and CDR2 from the germline V gene are SGDLS and YYNGEE. Trimming at V came to 3 bases and at J to 5 bases, leaving 8 bases not matched to a gene. The CDR3 length is 15 residues. CDR3 nucleotide sequence: TGTGCCAGCAGCGCCCCGGGACAGGGGTACAACGAGCAGTACTTC. Translated, it gives CASSAPGQGYNEQYF.

The rearrangement uses TRBV4-1 and TRBJ2-7; TRBD2 is a possible D gene (6 bases). This CDR3 contains 14 residues. Trimming took 3 bases from V and 2 from J, leaving 11 bases between them. Germline CDR1 MGHRA, CDR2 YSYEKL. The CDR3 nucleotides read TGCGCCAGCAGCCAGCGGGACGGCCCCTACGAGCAGTACTTC. It encodes CASSQRDGPYEQYF.

This clonotype has only a few counts. This chain joins TRBV11-3 and TRBJ1-2, with TRBD1 matching 8 bases. The CDR3 sequence is 16 residues long. Germline CDR1 SGHNT, CDR2 YENEEA. J lost 0 bases, V lost 5 bases, and 8 bases had no gene match. The CDR3 loop reads CASSPRQGRANYGYTF. The DNA of the CDR3 is TGTGCCAGCAGCCCCCGACAGGGGAGAGCTAACTATGGCTACACCTTC.

The chain couples TRBV7-7 to TRBJ2-1; 9 bases are a match to TRBD2. From germline, CDR1 is SSHAT and CDR2 FNYEAQ (reference sequence). J was trimmed by 7 bases and V by 3 bases; bases with no gene match: 7. This CDR3 spans 15 amino acids. The CDR3 DNA reads as TGTGCCAGCAGCTTGAGCCCTAGCGGGGAAAATGAGCAGTTCTTC. Translation: CASSLSPSGENEQFF.

This clonotype was observed at least ten times. The CDR3: CASSTSYRAPGLNTEAFF. The CDR3 DNA is TGCGCCAGCAGTACGTCATACAGGGCCCCCGGCCTTAACACTGAAGCTTTCTTT. This chain uses TRBV4-1 with TRBJ1-1, with D possibly matching TRBD1 (6 bases). CDR1 is MGHRA, CDR2 YSYEKL, per germline. CDR3 size: 18 residues. Trimming pared 6 bases from V and 2 bases from J, leaving 25 bases between.

In its sample, this clonotype was seen a few times. The rearrangement links TRBV20-1 to TRBJ2-1; 10 nucleotides agree with TRBD2. V trimming: 5 bases; J trimming: 6 bases; junction bases outside the gene matches: 10. From germline, CDR1 is DFQATT and CDR2 SNEGSKA (reference sequence). This CDR3 has 15 residues. Here the CDR3 reads CSASISGGLGNEQFF. CDR3 nucleotides: TGCAGTGCTTCAATTAGCGGGGGGTTGGGCAATGAGCAGTTCTTC.

DNA of the CDR3: TGTGCCAGCAGCTCCGGGGCAGGGGAAGAGACCCAGTACTTC. Residues: CASSSGAGEETQYF. The rearrangement links TRBV2 to TRBJ2-5; D is perhaps TRBD1 (6 bases). With 6 bases removed from V and 3 bases from J, the gap between germline ends came to 14 bases. This CDR3 has 14 amino acids. Germline CDR1 is SNHLY and CDR2 is FYNNEI.

The V call is TRBV6-5, the J call TRBJ1-6; D is ambiguous. Germline V gene data show CDR1 as MNHEY and CDR2 as SVGAGI. Trimming cost V 6 bases and J 2 bases, with 8 bases left between them. The CDR3 is made up of 14 amino acids. The CDR3 DNA follows: TGTGCCAGCAGAGAGACACCCTATAATTCACCCCTCCACTTT. Translation gives CASRETPYNSPLHF.

The CDR3 loop is CASSHASSGELFF. The DNA of the CDR3 is TGCGCCAGCAGCCACGCGAGTTCCGGGGAGCTGTTTTTT. The gene calls are TRBV4-1 and TRBJ2-2; D is uncertain. CDR1 is MGHRA and CDR2 is YSYEKL in the germline V gene. The CDR3 length is 13 residues. V was shortened by 3 bases and J by 6 bases, with 8 bases between the two germline ends.

The chain carries TRBV12-3 or TRBV12-4 and TRBJ1-1; TRBD1 might be the D (5 bases). The V and J ends lost 2 bases and 4 bases respectively, with 8 bases between them. The CDR3 is made up of 13 amino acids. In DNA form, the CDR3 reads TGTGCCAGCAGTTTACGGGACGGCACTGAAGCTTTCTTT. It yields the protein CASSLRDGTEAFF.

The V gene is TRBV7-3, the J gene TRBJ2-1, with D perhaps assigned TRBD1 or TRBD2 (5 bases each). Trimming left V 4 bases short and J 9 bases short, with 22 bases between. CDR1 SGHTA and CDR2 FQGTGA come from the germline V gene. This CDR3 is built from 16 residues. For the CDR3, the DNA is TGTGCCAGCAGCTACTTGGGGCCGTCGGTCGGAGGTGAGCAGTTCTTC. This codes for CASSYLGPSVGGEQFF.